A selection of T cell receptor beta chains follows, all from one sample in a study of OX40 agonist ivuxolimab in advanced cancers. The assay was immunoSEQ multiplex PCR, and TCRdb's table has in-frame clones only and misses some. The sample lists 65,000 to 95,000 clones; roughly 94% were seen once. The material sequenced was CD4+ or CD8+ T cells sorted from blood, taken in a trial of the OX40 agonist ivuxolimab. The receptors come from an adult with an advanced solid tumor such as melanoma, head and neck, liver or kidney cancer. The CDR3 runs from the conserved cysteine through the conserved F or W. The D gene is left open where the match is weak. Not all rows give a size; the values are once, few, many and, for expanded clones, a class.

abundance	d_gene	v_gene	j_gene	CDR3aa	CDR3nt
-	-	TRBV5-6	TRBJ2-7	CASSPGRALSYEQYF	TGTGCCAGCAGCCCCGGACGGGCGCTATCCTACGAGCAGTACTTC
-	TRBD2	TRBV6-5	TRBJ2-7	CASSYSTSGASYEQYF	TGTGCCAGCAGTTACTCAACTAGCGGGGCCTCCTACGAGCAGTACTTC
once	TRBD1	TRBV27	TRBJ1-1	CASGSGGPDTEAFF	TGTGCCAGCGGCTCAGGGGGACCTGACACTGAAGCTTTCTTT
-	-	TRBV28	TRBJ2-3	CASSPRESDTQYF	TGTGCCAGCAGCCCACGTGAATCAGATACGCAGTATTTT
-	-	TRBV7-8	TRBJ1-3	CASRLEGAGSPGNTIYF	TGTGCCAGCAGGCTAGAAGGTGCAGGGTCGCCTGGAAACACCATATATTTT
-	-	TRBV2	TRBJ1-1	CASSTDLDRNTEAFF	TGTGCCAGCAGTACTGATTTGGACAGGAACACTGAAGCTTTCTTT
-	-	TRBV7-9	TRBJ2-3	CASSYLPPRDGDTQYF	TGTGCCAGCAGCTACCTCCCCCCCCGGGACGGGGATACGCAGTATTTT
-	-	TRBV4-1	TRBJ1-2	CASSQEGDRGDHNYGYTF	TGCGCCAGCAGCCAAGAGGGGGATAGGGGGGACCATAACTATGGCTACACCTTC
-	TRBD1	TRBV7-8	TRBJ1-3	CASTLRGGAPGNTIYF	TGTGCCAGCACCCTTCGAGGGGGCGCCCCTGGAAACACCATATATTTT
-	-	TRBV11-2	TRBJ1-4	CASSFGIVDEKLFF	TGTGCCAGCAGCTTCGGCATAGTGGATGAAAAACTGTTTTTT
-	-	TRBV11-3	TRBJ2-5	CASSKSSRVQETQYF	TGTGCCAGCAGTAAATCCTCAAGGGTCCAAGAGACCCAGTACTTC
-	-	TRBV9	TRBJ2-3	CASSGEVVRDTDTQYF	TGTGCCAGCAGCGGAGAGGTGGTCAGGGACACAGATACGCAGTATTTT
-	-	TRBV9	TRBJ1-2	CASSDRSYGYTF	TGTGCCAGCAGCGACAGGTCTTATGGCTACACCTTC
-	-	TRBV28	TRBJ2-2	CASSFATDEAGELFF	TGTGCCAGCAGTTTCGCGACAGACGAAGCCGGGGAGCTGTTTTTT
-	TRBD2	TRBV11-1	TRBJ2-7	CASSLVAGAEQYF	TGTGCCAGCAGCTTGGTAGCGGGAGCCGAGCAGTACTTC
-	-	TRBV9	TRBJ2-3	CASSSDGTDTQYF	TGTGCCAGCAGCTCCGACGGCACAGATACGCAGTATTTT
once	-	TRBV10-3	TRBJ2-7	CAISGGSPRKYF	TGTGCCATCAGTGGGGGATCCCCCCGAAAGTACTTC
-	TRBD2	TRBV5-6	TRBJ2-7	CASSLGTSGSSYEQYF	TGTGCCAGCAGCTTGGGAACTAGCGGGAGCTCCTACGAGCAGTACTTC
-	-	TRBV29-1	TRBJ2-7	CSVVTQDTYEQYF	TGCAGCGTTGTTACTCAGGACACCTACGAGCAGTACTTC
-	TRBD2	TRBV9	TRBJ2-5	CASNRGGSQETQYF	TGTGCCAGCAATCGAGGCGGGAGCCAAGAGACCCAGTACTTC
-	TRBD1	TRBV27	TRBJ1-3	CASRQGFSGNTIYF	TGTGCCAGCCGACAGGGGTTTTCTGGAAACACCATATATTTT
-	TRBD1	TRBV28	TRBJ2-1	CASRDRGHLSYNEQFF	TGTGCCAGCAGGGACAGGGGGCACCTCTCCTACAATGAGCAGTTCTTC
-	-	TRBV9	TRBJ2-2	CASSDHSLGGELFF	TGTGCCAGCAGCGACCACAGTCTGGGGGGGGAGCTGTTTTTT
-	-	TRBV6-6	TRBJ2-7	CASSYASPNTYEQYF	TGTGCCAGCAGTTACGCTTCCCCGAATACCTACGAGCAGTACTTC
-	-	TRBV27	TRBJ1-5	CASSSAMGQPQHF	TGTGCCAGCAGCTCGGCGATGGGCCAGCCCCAGCATTTT
-	-	TRBV4-1	TRBJ2-7	CASSPQGGYEQYF	TGCGCCAGCAGCCCCCAAGGCGGTTACGAGCAGTACTTC
-	-	TRBV9	TRBJ2-1	CASSGGGDSYNEQFF	TGTGCCAGCAGCGGCGGAGGGGACTCCTACAATGAGCAGTTCTTC
-	-	TRBV2	TRBJ2-1	CASLGSREQFF	TGTGCCAGCCTAGGGTCCCGTGAGCAGTTCTTC
-	TRBD2	TRBV9	TRBJ2-7	CASSVEISGGPVEQYF	TGTGCCAGCAGCGTAGAGATAAGCGGGGGGCCCGTGGAGCAGTACTTC
-	TRBD1	TRBV27	TRBJ2-7	CASSFGGTGSYEQYF	TGTGCCAGCAGTTTCGGGGGGACAGGGTCCTACGAGCAGTACTTC
-	TRBD1	TRBV7-8	TRBJ2-7	CASSPPDRVSHLSRHYEQYF	TGTGCCAGCAGCCCGCCGGACAGGGTGTCCCATTTGAGCCGGCACTACGAGCAGTACTTC
once	-	TRBV4-3	TRBJ1-1	CASSQDSAGNTEAFF	TGCGCCAGCAGCCAAGATTCTGCGGGGAACACTGAAGCTTTCTTT
-	-	TRBV27	TRBJ2-7	CASSPTASYEQYF	TGTGCCAGCAGTCCGACTGCCTCCTACGAGCAGTACTTC
-	-	TRBV5-1	TRBJ2-5	CASSLGREETQYF	TGCGCCAGCAGCTTGGGTCGGGAAGAGACCCAGTACTTC
-	-	TRBV28	TRBJ1-1	CASSYRGVEAFF	TGTGCCAGCAGCTATCGAGGGGTTGAAGCTTTCTTT
-	TRBD2	TRBV19	TRBJ2-1	CASSIWLAGINEQFF	TGTGCCAGTAGTATATGGCTAGCGGGAATCAATGAGCAGTTCTTC
-	TRBD2	TRBV11-1	TRBJ2-7	CASSSETSGSSYEQYF	TGTGCCAGCAGCTCCGAGACTAGCGGGAGCTCCTACGAGCAGTACTTC
-	TRBD2	TRBV5-1	TRBJ2-1	CASRSTTSGNEQFF	TGCGCCAGCAGATCCACGACTAGCGGGAATGAGCAGTTCTTC
-	-	TRBV19	TRBJ1-2	CASSAGTLYGYTF	TGTGCCAGTAGTGCAGGGACACTCTATGGCTACACCTTC
-	-	TRBV15	TRBJ1-1	CATSTDKNTEAFF	TGTGCCACCAGCACGGACAAGAACACTGAAGCTTTCTTT
-	-	TRBV10-3	TRBJ2-7	CAISEGTSYEQYF	TGTGCCATCAGTGAGGGCACCTCCTACGAGCAGTACTTC
-	TRBD2	TRBV14	TRBJ2-7	CASRRSGGISYEQYF	TGTGCCAGCAGAAGGAGCGGGGGGATCTCCTACGAGCAGTACTTC
-	-	TRBV9	TRBJ2-3	CASSALVGPTDTQYF	TGTGCCAGCAGCGCCCTTGTGGGCCCCACAGATACGCAGTATTTT
-	TRBD1	TRBV2	TRBJ1-2	CASRSGGVGYGYTF	TGTGCCAGCAGATCAGGGGGCGTGGGGTATGGCTACACCTTC
-	-	TRBV2	TRBJ1-1	CASSPGREGMNTEAFF	TGTGCCAGCAGCCCCGGCAGGGAAGGGATGAACACTGAAGCTTTCTTT
-	-	TRBV6-1	TRBJ1-1	CASSLGQGLDTEAFF	TGTGCCAGCAGTCTCGGGCAGGGGTTGGACACTGAAGCTTTCTTT
-	-	TRBV7-9	TRBJ2-7	CASSLGGLYEQYF	TGTGCCAGCAGCTTAGGCGGGCTGTACGAGCAGTACTTC
-	-	TRBV13	TRBJ1-1	CASSYQAQMNTEAFF	TGTGCCAGCAGCTATCAGGCACAGATGAACACTGAAGCTTTCTTT
-	-	TRBV5-6	TRBJ2-2	CASCRQLNTGELFF	TGTGCCAGCTGTAGACAGTTAAACACCGGGGAGCTGTTTTTT
-	-	TRBV6-6	TRBJ1-5	CASGRGNPVQPQHF	TGTGCCAGCGGACGAGGAAATCCGGTACAGCCCCAGCATTTT
-	-	TRBV6-5	TRBJ1-2	CASSYGATLNYGYTF	TGTGCCAGCAGTTATGGGGCAACTCTGAACTATGGCTACACCTTC
-	-	TRBV4-1	TRBJ1-5	CASSQAPVKGQPQHF	TGCGCCAGCAGCCAAGCGCCCGTTAAGGGTCAGCCCCAGCATTTT
-	-	TRBV29-1	TRBJ2-3	CSVDKAVVGQYF	TGCAGCGTTGACAAGGCTGTGGTTGGGCAGTATTTT
-	-	TRBV5-1	TRBJ1-6	CASLGDSPLHF	TGCGCCAGTTTGGGGGATTCACCCCTCCACTTT
-	-	TRBV6-1	TRBJ2-7	CASKGPFGESYEQYF	TGTGCCAGCAAAGGTCCTTTCGGAGAATCCTACGAGCAGTACTTC
once	-	TRBV12-5	TRBJ1-1	CASEGGYDTEAFF	TGTGCTAGTGAAGGGGGGTACGACACTGAAGCTTTCTTT
-	TRBD1	TRBV4-2	TRBJ2-7	CASSHLQGTYEQYF	TGTGCCAGCAGCCACCTACAGGGGACCTACGAGCAGTACTTC